Following are 5 T cell receptor beta chains from one sample sequenced in a study of technical replicates of blood from a handful of donors. Using immunoSEQ multiplex PCR, the repertoire was profiled, and TCRdb retains in-frame clones only, with some absent. The sample lists just under 85,000 clones; more than 90% were seen once. Specimen: T cells isolated from PBMCs. All receptors derive from a human donor in good health.

The rearrangement uses TRBV4-2 and TRBJ2-3; 12 bases agree with TRBD2. Germline V gene sequence: CDR1 LGHNA, CDR2 YNFKEQ. J gave up 6 bases and V 3 bases, and 7 bases lay outside the gene matches. The CDR3 covers 16 residues. Here the CDR3 DNA reads TGTGCCAGCAGCCAGCTAGCGGGAGGGCCGGTCGATACGCAGTATTTT. Translating it yields CASSQLAGGPVDTQYF.

The V call is TRBV11-3, the J call TRBJ2-7; TRBD1 is a possible D gene (8 bases). The CDR3 is made up of 15 amino acids. In germline, CDR1 is SGHNT, CDR2 YENEEA. Trimming pared 5 bases from V and 0 bases from J, leaving 14 bases between. This CDR3 reads CASSVQGGSSYEQYF. Here the CDR3 DNA reads TGTGCCAGCAGCGTACAGGGGGGGAGCTCCTACGAGCAGTACTTC.

This clone was seen a handful of times. The chain carries TRBV7-2 and TRBJ2-3, with 7 bases fitting TRBD1. CDR3 size: 15 residues. Germline lookup yields CDR1 SGHTA and CDR2 FQGNSA. V was clipped by 0 bases and J by 1 base; unmatched bases: 1. DNA of the CDR3: TGTGCCAGCAGCTTAGCAACAGGGGGCACAGATACGCAGTATTTT. Amino acid sequence: CASSLATGGTDTQYF.

The CDR3, as DNA: TGTGCCAGCAGTTACTTCCCGGGATACGAGCAGTACTTC. Protein: CASSYFPGYEQYF. V and J are TRBV6-5 and TRBJ2-7, with TRBD2 as a possible D gene (5 bases). The V gene lost 1 base and the J gene lost 4 bases, with 8 bases spanning the gap. The germline CDR1 and CDR2 sequences are MNHEY and SVGAGI. The CDR3 has 13 amino acids.

This rearrangement joins TRBV11-2 to TRBJ1-1; TRBD1 agrees at 8 bases. This CDR3 region has 11 residues. With V trimmed by 6 bases and J by 9 bases, 3 bases remained unmatched. CDR1 is SGHAT, CDR2 FQNNGV, per germline. The CDR3 reads CASSRTGKAFF. CDR3 nucleotides: TGTGCCAGCAGTCGGACAGGGAAAGCTTTCTTT.